Listed below are T cell receptor beta chains from one sample, sequenced in a study of OX40 agonist ivuxolimab in advanced cancers. Generated by immunoSEQ multiplex PCR, the TCRdb table keeps only in-frame clones and is missing some. The sample has approximately 25,000 clones; 75% to 80% are singletons. This material consisted of CD4+ or CD8+ T cells sorted from blood, taken in a trial of the OX40 agonist ivuxolimab. Receptors were obtained from an adult with an advanced solid tumor such as melanoma, head and neck, liver or kidney cancer. Both conserved end residues are part of each CDR3. A D gene is named only where the DNA matches it firmly. Clone size, where shown, is once, few, many, or a class for clones that have expanded.

clone size,J gene,D gene,V gene,CDR3 protein,CDR3 DNA
NA,TRBJ2-2,TRBD1,TRBV6-6,CASTVGTENTGELFF,TGTGCCAGCACCGTCGGGACAGAGAACACCGGGGAGCTGTTTTTT
NA,TRBJ2-7,NA,TRBV7-2,CASSLRGAYEQYF,TGTGCCAGCAGCTTAAGGGGTGCCTACGAGCAGTACTTC
NA,TRBJ2-1,TRBD1,TRBV7-9,CASSPQGQGSYNEQFF,TGTGCCAGCAGCCCTCAGGGACAGGGCTCCTACAATGAGCAGTTCTTC
NA,TRBJ2-1,TRBD2,TRBV19,CASSITSGGPTYNEQFF,TGTGCCAGTAGTATTACTAGCGGGGGCCCAACCTACAATGAGCAGTTCTTC
NA,TRBJ2-3,TRBD1,TRBV29-1,CSVVKDRGGRTDTQYF,TGCAGCGTTGTAAAGGACAGGGGGGGCCGCACAGATACGCAGTATTTT
NA,TRBJ2-5,TRBD2,TRBV2,CASTDVAGTETQYF,TGTGCCAGCACCGACGTAGCGGGAACAGAGACCCAGTACTTC
NA,TRBJ2-1,NA,TRBV27,CASSISRGFSIDEQFF,TGTGCCAGCAGTATATCAAGGGGGTTTTCTATAGATGAGCAGTTCTTC
few,TRBJ2-1,NA,TRBV7-2,CASSLALIGSSYNEQFF,TGTGCCAGCAGCTTAGCGTTAATTGGGAGCTCCTACAATGAGCAGTTCTTC
NA,TRBJ1-1,NA,TRBV9,CASSRGEMNTEAFF,TGTGCCAGCAGCCGCGGGGAGATGAACACTGAAGCTTTCTTT
NA,TRBJ1-2,NA,TRBV6-1,CASSEALLGPAANYGYTF,TGTGCCAGCAGTGAAGCGCTTCTGGGACCCGCAGCTAACTATGGCTACACCTTC
NA,TRBJ2-4,NA,TRBV21-1,CASSTPPRAFLAKNIQYF,TGTGCCAGCAGCACACCGCCTAGGGCCTTCCTAGCCAAAAACATTCAGTACTTC
NA,TRBJ2-7,TRBD1,TRBV30,CAWSRGQGGHEQYF,TGTGCCTGGAGTCGCGGACAGGGCGGCCACGAGCAGTACTTC
NA,TRBJ2-1,NA,TRBV20-1,CSASYNEQFF,TGCAGTGCTAGTTACAATGAGCAGTTCTTC
NA,TRBJ1-5,NA,TRBV4-2,CASSQDGRPGGNQPQHF,TGTGCCAGCAGCCAAGATGGGCGTCCGGGGGGCAATCAGCCCCAGCATTTT
NA,TRBJ2-7,NA,TRBV6-5,CASSYSRDITGEQYF,TGTGCCAGCAGTTACTCGAGGGACATAACAGGAGAGCAGTACTTC
NA,TRBJ1-6,NA,TRBV10-3,CAISNTRDNSPLHF,TGTGCCATCAGCAATACGAGGGACAATTCACCCCTCCACTTT
NA,TRBJ1-5,TRBD1,TRBV5-6,CASSSRFGQGISQPQHF,TGTGCCAGCAGCTCACGGTTTGGACAGGGAATTTCTCAGCCCCAGCATTTT
NA,TRBJ2-5,TRBD1,TRBV7-2,CASSPRTGAQETQYF,TGTGCCAGCAGCCCCCGGACAGGGGCCCAAGAGACCCAGTACTTC
NA,TRBJ2-7,NA,TRBV9,CASSPRSNSYEQYF,TGTGCCAGCAGCCCCAGATCGAACAGCTACGAGCAGTACTTC
NA,TRBJ1-4,NA,TRBV7-9,CASSESGVYSEKLFF,TGTGCCAGCAGCGAAAGTGGGGTGTACAGTGAAAAACTGTTTTTT
NA,TRBJ2-5,TRBD2,TRBV7-2,CASSLGGGDKETQYF,TGTGCCAGCAGCTTAGGCGGGGGAGACAAAGAGACCCAGTACTTC
NA,TRBJ2-5,NA,TRBV5-4,CASSLDRVEETQYF,TGTGCCAGCAGCTTGGACAGGGTTGAAGAGACCCAGTACTTC
NA,TRBJ2-2,NA,TRBV9,CASSGGKRVPGELFF,TGTGCCAGCAGCGGGGGGAAAAGGGTCCCCGGGGAGCTGTTTTTT
NA,TRBJ1-6,NA,TRBV28,CASSLPSTANSPLHF,TGTGCCAGCAGTTTACCCTCGACAGCTAATTCACCCCTCCACTTT
NA,TRBJ1-2,NA,TRBV5-1,CASSLETAGKGYTF,TGCGCCAGCAGCTTGGAAACGGCAGGGAAGGGCTACACCTTC
few,TRBJ2-7,TRBD1,TRBV7-2,CASSERQGSYEQYF,TGTGCCAGCAGCGAACGACAGGGGTCCTACGAGCAGTACTTC
NA,TRBJ2-3,TRBD2,TRBV4-1,CASSRGGLAGAEDTQYF,TGCGCCAGCAGCCGAGGGGGACTAGCGGGAGCAGAAGATACGCAGTATTTT
NA,TRBJ2-1,TRBD2,TRBV7-2,CASSLRTSGGVSGYNEQFF,TGTGCCAGCAGCTTGAGAACTAGCGGGGGAGTAAGTGGGTACAATGAGCAGTTCTTC
NA,TRBJ2-7,NA,TRBV21-1,CASSKALGRTGFSYEQYF,TGTGCCAGCAGCAAAGCGCTGGGACGGACAGGGTTCTCCTACGAGCAGTACTTC
NA,TRBJ2-2,TRBD1,TRBV9,CASSATGAVTGELFF,TGTGCCAGCAGCGCGACAGGGGCGGTAACCGGGGAGCTGTTTTTT
NA,TRBJ2-6,NA,TRBV5-4,CASSQSQGSGANVLTF,TGTGCCAGCAGCCAGTCACAGGGCTCTGGGGCCAACGTCCTGACTTTC